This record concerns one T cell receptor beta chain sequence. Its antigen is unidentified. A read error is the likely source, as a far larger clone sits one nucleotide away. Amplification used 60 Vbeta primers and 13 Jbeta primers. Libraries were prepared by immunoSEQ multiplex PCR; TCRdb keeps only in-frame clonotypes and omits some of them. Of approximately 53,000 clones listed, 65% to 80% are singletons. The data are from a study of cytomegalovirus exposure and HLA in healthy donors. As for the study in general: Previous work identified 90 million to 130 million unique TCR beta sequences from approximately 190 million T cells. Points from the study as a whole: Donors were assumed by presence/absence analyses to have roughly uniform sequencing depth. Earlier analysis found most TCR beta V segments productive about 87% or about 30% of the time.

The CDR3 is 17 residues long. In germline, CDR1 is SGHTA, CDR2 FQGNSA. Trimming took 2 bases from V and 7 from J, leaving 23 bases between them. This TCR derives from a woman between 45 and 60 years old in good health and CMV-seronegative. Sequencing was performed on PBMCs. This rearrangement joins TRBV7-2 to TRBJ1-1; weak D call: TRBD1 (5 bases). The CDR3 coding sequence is TGTGCCAGCAGCTTACTGGCAGGGCTGGTTGGTAGAGGTGAAGCTTTCTTT. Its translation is CASSLLAGLVGRGEAFF.